The T cell receptor beta chain described here comes from a study of shared clonotypes between healthy human individuals. General study findings and limits: Non-shared clonotypes had lower generation probabilities than those shared by all four donors. Naive subsets typically showed greater estimated richness than memory subsets.

Data came from immunoSEQ multiplex PCR; TCRdb stores just in-frame clones and leaves some out. The sample consists of about 2.2 million clones, about 94% of them appearing once. CDR1 MNHEY and CDR2 SVGAGI come from the germline V gene. The CDR3 has 15 residues. Unmatched junction bases numbered 5, after V lost 6 bases and J lost 4 bases. This clone has just one count. What it recognizes is unknown. Different DNA sequences within this sample yield the same CDR3. Positive CCR7 selection of CD45RO-negative cells yielded the naive CD8 cells, and terminally differentiated effector memory CD45RA+ cells were excluded. Each sample came from a Caucasian adult donor living in Nashville, Tennessee.

The chain joins TRBV6-5 to TRBJ2-1, with TRBD2 identical over 11 bases. This TCR came from a man younger than 35 in good health. Some clones in this sample may be carry-over from other donors' samples. The sequenced sample was naive CD8+ T cells from PBMCs. CDR3 amino acids: CASSPGLAVYNEQFF. CDR3 DNA: TGTGCCAGCAGCCCGGGACTAGCGGTTTACAATGAGCAGTTCTTC.